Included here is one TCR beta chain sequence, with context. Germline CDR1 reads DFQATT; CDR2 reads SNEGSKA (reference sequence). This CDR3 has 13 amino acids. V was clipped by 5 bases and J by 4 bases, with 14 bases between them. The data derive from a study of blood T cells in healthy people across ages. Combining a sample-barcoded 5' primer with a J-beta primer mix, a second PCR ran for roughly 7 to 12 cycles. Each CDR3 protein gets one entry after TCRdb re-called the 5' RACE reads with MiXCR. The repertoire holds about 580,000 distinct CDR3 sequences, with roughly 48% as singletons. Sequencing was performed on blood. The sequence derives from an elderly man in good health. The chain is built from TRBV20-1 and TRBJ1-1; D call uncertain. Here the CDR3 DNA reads TGCAGTGCTCCTACGATAGTGGGCACTGAAGCTTTCTTT. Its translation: CSAPTIVGTEAFF.